This T cell receptor (beta chain) was captured by sequencing in a study of regulatory T cells in long-lasting Graves disease. Study-wide background: A definition of persistent Graves' disease required over 5 years of antithyroid drugs plus positive TSH receptor antibodies. Overall study findings and caveats: Gene preferences differed: TRBV28, TRBJ1-2, TRBJ2-5 in persistent cases.

Arm-PCR of CDR3 regions and iRepertoire HTBI primers were used to build TCR beta libraries. From the multiplex PCR reads, TCRdb called clonotypes with MiXCR, one entry per CDR3 protein. The sample holds roughly 400,000 distinct CDR3 sequences; 20% are singletons and the top ten take more than 20%. Documented time point: persistent/refractory GD, antithyroid drugs over 5 years with positive TRAb. PBMC-extracted RNA yielded the TCR library. The authors diagnosed Graves' disease using American Thyroid Association guidelines. Unmatched junction bases numbered 12, after V lost 5 bases and J lost 6 bases. Germline V CDR1 and CDR2: LNHNV, YYDKDF (reference sequence). The CDR3 runs 15 residues. This clonotype has at least ten counts. Its specificity is unknown.

V and J are TRBV15 and TRBJ2-7; 8 nucleotides align to TRBD1. The TCR comes from a female donor with Graves disease. The sample was peripheral blood mononuclear cells (PBMCs), taken when the disease was refractory, from a patient treated with antithyroid drugs. The CDR3 DNA reads TGTGCCACCAGCGCAACCCGACAGGGGAAAAGCGAGCAGTACTTC. It specifies CATSATRQGKSEQYF.